Presented here are 27 T cell receptor beta chains from one specimen sequenced in a study of control samples from healthy donors and cancer patients (dated by TCRdb to the early 2020s). Library preparation used the immunoSEQ multiplex PCR assay. TCRdb obtained this table from immuneACCESS and retained in-frame rearrangements with V and J assigned. These tables miss some clones; where compared with another copy, unresolved V genes account for less than half of the shortfall, and the remainder is unexplained. Recorded for this sample are around 100,000 clones; 92% of them occurred a single time. Clones ranked in the top ten supply about 2.5% of the sample. Input material: blood. All receptors derive from a woman younger than 30 in good health.

The rearrangement uses TRBV2 and TRBJ2-3; D is possibly TRBD2 (5 bases). CDR3 length equals 15 residues. Trimming shortened V by 8 bases and J by 4 bases, and 19 bases separated the two germline ends. Germline-derived CDR1 and CDR2 are SNHLY and FYNNEI. Written as DNA, the CDR3 is TGTGCCAGCGGGTTGGGCGGGTCTAGGGCAGATACGCAGTATTTT. It yields the protein CASGLGGSRADTQYF.

A word on this clone: This same CDR3 is encoded by further DNA sequences in the sample. The chain couples TRBV7-2 to TRBJ2-5; the D is unclear. Germline CDR1 SGHTA, CDR2 FQGNSA. There are 12 residues in the CDR3. V lost 1 base, J lost 2 bases, and 2 bases lay in between. The CDR3 is CASSLGQETQYF. The CDR3 DNA reads TGTGCCAGCAGCTTAGGTCAAGAGACCCAGTACTTC.

This chain connects TRBV24-1 to TRBJ2-1; 8 positions match TRBD2. V shed 0 bases, J shed 0 bases, and the junction held 0 bases outside the gene matches. The CDR3 sequence is 16 residues long. Germline V lookup: CDR1 KGHDR, CDR2 SFDVKD. CDR3 bases: TGTGCCACCAGTGATTTGAGCGGGAGCTCCTACAATGAGCAGTTCTTC. Encoded protein: CATSDLSGSSYNEQFF.

The V gene is TRBV7-2, the J gene TRBJ2-7; D gene uncertain. This CDR3 is 16 amino acids long. With 5 bases removed from V and 8 bases from J, the gap between germline ends came to 25 bases. The germline V gene has CDR1 SGHTA and CDR2 FQGNSA. This CDR3 is CASSGNLGTAVKKQYF. CDR3 nucleotide sequence: TGTGCCAGCAGCGGAAATCTTGGAACAGCCGTAAAGAAGCAGTACTTC.

CDR3 bases: TGTGCCAGCAGTTCACGACAGGGGAGAACCAATCAGCCCCAGCATTTT. Its protein product is CASSSRQGRTNQPQHF. The chain links TRBV28 to TRBJ1-5, with 8 bases lining up with TRBD1. This CDR3 region has 16 residues. The trim removed 4 bases at V and 3 bases at J, leaving 8 bases unmatched. Per germline, CDR1 MDHEN and CDR2 SYDVKM.

V gene TRBV18 combines with J gene TRBJ2-7; D possibly corresponds to TRBD2 (6 bases). Trimming pared 3 bases from V and 3 bases from J, leaving 18 bases between. In germline, CDR1 is KGHSH, CDR2 LQKENI. This CDR3 is 16 amino acids long. The CDR3 protein is CASSPFSREAYYEQYF. The CDR3 DNA is TGTGCCAGCTCACCCTTCTCGAGGGAGGCATACTACGAGCAGTACTTC. The full variable domain, with the rest looked up from reference TRBV18 and TRBJ2-7, is NAGVMQNPRHLVRRRGQEARLRCSPMKGHSHVYWYRQLPEEGLKFMVYLQKENIIDESGMPKERFSAEFPKEGPSILRIQQVVRGDSAAYFCASSPFSREAYYEQYFGPGTRLTVT.

V gene TRBV3-1 (or the pseudogene TRBV3-2) combines with J gene TRBJ2-4, with D possibly being TRBD2 (7 bases). V dropped 0 bases and J dropped 4 bases, with 19 bases sitting between them. The length of the CDR3 is 18 residues. From germline, CDR1 is LGHDT and CDR2 YNNKEL (reference sequence). CDR3 sequence (DNA): TGTGCCAGCAGCCAAGAGACGAGCGGCGGGGGCTGGAAAAACATTCAGTACTTC. Amino acids: CASSQETSGGGWKNIQYF.

This chain links TRBV9 with TRBJ2-1; possibly TRBD2 for D (6 bases). The CDR3 consists of 13 residues. Germline V gene lookup returns CDR1 SGDLS and CDR2 YYNGEE. The ends were cut back, 3 bases at V and 5 bases at J, with 9 bases in the middle. The CDR3 coding sequence is TGTGCCAGCAGCGAGCGACTAGACAATGAGCAGTTCTTC. It codes for CASSERLDNEQFF.

The chain is built from TRBV13 and TRBJ2-3, with TRBD1 identical over 7 bases. V trimming: 4 bases; J trimming: 6 bases; junction bases outside the gene matches: 19. Germline values: CDR1 PRHDT, CDR2 FYEKMQ (reference sequence). This CDR3 has 18 amino acids. The CDR3 protein is CASSSLRQGRGPADTQYF. CDR3 DNA sequence: TGTGCCAGCAGCTCCCTCCGACAGGGTAGGGGGCCTGCGGATACGCAGTATTTT.

The rearrangement links TRBV2 to TRBJ2-1; 8 bases agree with TRBD2. Looked up from germline, CDR1 is SNHLY and CDR2 is FYNNEI. With 7 bases clipped from V and 7 bases from J, the junction kept 9 bases outside the gene matches. This CDR3 is built from 14 residues. CDR3 protein: CASKLGAGENEQFF. CDR3 in DNA: TGTGCCAGCAAGCTTGGAGCGGGGGAGAATGAGCAGTTCTTC.

V gene TRBV6-1 combines with J gene TRBJ1-1; D not certain. This CDR3 region has 15 residues. The V end lost 2 bases, the J end lost 3 bases, and 13 bases lay between the germline ends. Germline V gene lookup returns CDR1 MNHNS and CDR2 SASEGT. The CDR3 sequence: CASSENWVRDTEAFF. DNA for the CDR3: TGTGCCAGCAGTGAAAACTGGGTTAGAGACACTGAAGCTTTCTTT.

V is TRBV7-9 and J is TRBJ1-4; D unclear. The CDR3 consists of 15 residues. The V and J ends lost 4 bases and 4 bases respectively, with 13 bases between them. CDR1 and CDR2 (germline): SEHNR, FQNEAQ (reference sequence). CDR3 sequence: CASSSLVVGNEKLFF. DNA of the CDR3: TGTGCCAGCAGCTCTCTCGTTGTGGGTAATGAAAAACTGTTTTTT. Using reference TRBV7-9 and TRBJ1-4 for the parts outside the CDR3, the full variable domain is DTGVSQNPRHKITKRGQNVTFRCDPISEHNRLYWYRQTLGQGPEFLTYFQNEAQLEKSRLLSDRFSAERPKGSFSTLEIQRTEQGDSAMYLCASSSLVVGNEKLFFGSGTQLSVL.

The V call is TRBV7-9, the J call TRBJ1-2; 8 positions agree with TRBD1. This CDR3 has 14 amino acids. V lost 4 bases, J lost 6 bases, and 7 bases stayed unmatched. Germline loops: CDR1 SEHNR, CDR2 FQNEAQ (reference sequence). The DNA for the CDR3 is TGTGCCAGCAGCTCTCCAGGGGGCCGGAATGGCTACACCTTC. It encodes CASSSPGGRNGYTF.

The sample holds a few counts of this clone. The chain couples TRBV4-1 to TRBJ1-2; TRBD1 is a possible D gene (5 bases). The CDR3 sequence is 15 residues long. Germline loops: CDR1 MGHRA, CDR2 YSYEKL. Trimming took off 4 bases at V and 0 bases at J, with 12 bases between the two ends. The CDR3 region is CASSPQQVANYGYTF. The DNA for the CDR3 is TGCGCCAGCAGCCCACAACAGGTAGCTAACTATGGCTACACCTTC.

The count of this clone is one. A junction boundary mismatches the germline segment, possibly from a read error. The chain has TRBV5-1 and TRBJ2-6; D is possibly TRBD1 (6 bases). The germline V gene has CDR1 SGHRS and CDR2 YFSETQ. The CDR3 sequence is 16 residues long. CDR3 in amino acids: CARSLGAGGGANVLTF. The CDR3 nucleotides are TGCGCCCGCAGCTTGGGGGCGGGCGGGGGGGCCAACGTCCTGACTTTC. The full variable domain, rest sourced from reference TRBV5-1 and TRBJ2-6, is KAGVTQTPRYLIKTRGQQVTLSCSPISGHRSVSWYQQTPGQGLQFLFEYFSETQRNKGNFPGRFSGRQFSNSRSEMNVSTLELGDSALYLCARSLGAGGGANVLTFGAGSRLTVL.

This clone was seen a handful of times. This chain joins TRBV12-3 or TRBV12-4 and TRBJ2-7, with 8 bases matching TRBD1. The CDR3 runs to 12 residues. With 6 bases clipped from V and 5 bases from J, the junction kept 3 bases outside the gene matches. The CDR3 loop reads CASSETGDEQYF. As DNA, the CDR3 is TGTGCCAGCAGCGAGACAGGGGACGAGCAGTACTTC.

The gene calls are TRBV10-3 and TRBJ2-1, with 8 bases identical to TRBD2. V lost 4 bases to trimming and J lost 1 base; unmatched junction nucleotides: 6. CDR3 length: 16 residues. The V gene's germline CDR1 is ENHRY and CDR2 SYGVKD. CDR3 sequence reads: CAISGPSGQSYNEQFF. The CDR3 DNA is TGTGCCATCAGTGGCCCTAGCGGGCAGTCCTACAATGAGCAGTTCTTC.

The rearrangement uses TRBV30 and TRBJ1-2; the D is unclear. The germline V gene has CDR1 GTSNPN and CDR2 SVGIG (reference sequence). The V end lost 2 bases, the J end lost 4 bases, and 11 bases lay between the germline ends. The CDR3 is 13 amino acids. The chain's CDR3 is CAWSTLTIYGYTF. In nucleotides, the CDR3 is TGTGCCTGGAGTACACTTACAATCTATGGCTACACCTTC.

On this clone itself: The same CDR3 is also encoded by other DNA sequences in this sample. The rearrangement joins TRBV5-1 to TRBJ2-3, with D unresolved. Germline assignment: CDR1 SGHRS and CDR2 YFSETQ. This CDR3 contains 11 residues. Trimming stripped 0 bases from V and 6 bases from J, with 2 bases between. CDR3 region: CASSLEDTQYF. The CDR3 nucleotides are TGCGCCAGCAGCTTGGAGGATACGCAGTATTTT.

The chain is built from TRBV6-4 and TRBJ2-2; 12 bases map to TRBD2. The length of the CDR3 is 15 residues. The germline V gene has CDR1 MRHNA and CDR2 SNTAGT. V shed 0 bases, J shed 11 bases, and the junction held 4 bases outside the gene matches. CDR3 sequence: CASSDSSLAGGELFF. The DNA of the CDR3 is TGTGCCAGCAGTGACTCGTCACTAGCGGGAGGCGAGCTGTTTTTT.

The chain couples TRBV7-2 to TRBJ2-1; 7 bases are a match to TRBD2. Germline-derived CDR1 and CDR2 are SGHTA and FQGNSA. This CDR3 has 15 residues. The V gene end was trimmed by 0 bases and the J gene end by 4 bases; junction bases not matched to a gene: 3. Here the CDR3 DNA reads TGTGCCAGCAGCTTAGCTAGCGGGCCATACAATGAGCAGTTCTTC. It translates to CASSLASGPYNEQFF.

The chain combines TRBV15 with TRBJ1-5; D remains ambiguous. CDR1 is LNHNV and CDR2 is YYDKDF in the germline V gene (reference sequence). Trimming took off 0 bases at V and 4 bases at J, with 10 bases between the two ends. CDR3 length: 15 amino acids. This chain's CDR3 is CATSRDRGSNQPQHF. The CDR3 nucleotides read TGTGCCACCAGCAGAGATCGAGGGTCAAATCAGCCCCAGCATTTT.

This chain connects TRBV29-1 to TRBJ2-5; 7 nucleotides align to TRBD2. V was clipped by 5 bases and J by 5 bases; unmatched bases: 11. This CDR3 spans 14 amino acids. Germline V gene data show CDR1 as SQVTM and CDR2 as ANQGSEA. The CDR3, as DNA: TGCAGCGTTCCCCCTCGGGAGGTGTCGGAGACCCAGTACTTC. Translated, it gives CSVPPREVSETQYF.

The V gene is TRBV7-2, the J gene TRBJ2-3; 10 bases map to TRBD1. The ends lost 3 bases at V and 2 bases at J; junction bases unmatched: 11. This CDR3 contains 18 residues. The V gene's germline CDR1 is SGHTA and CDR2 FQGNSA. CDR3 in DNA: TGTGCCAGCAGCTTGCCCGACAGGGGGCATAGGTACACAGATACGCAGTATTTT. It specifies CASSLPDRGHRYTDTQYF.

The chain joins TRBV3-1 (or the pseudogene TRBV3-2) to TRBJ1-6; no clear D. The CDR3 consists of 14 residues. V lost 1 base, J lost 14 bases, and 15 bases lay in between. Germline V gene data show CDR1 as LGHDT and CDR2 as YNNKEL (reference sequence). Written as DNA, the CDR3 is TGTGCCAGCAGCCAAGTTGCAGGTCCAGGAGCCCTCCACTTT. The encoded protein is CASSQVAGPGALHF.

This clone counts as medium-sized. The same CDR3 can be traced to other DNA sequences in this sample. The V and J genes are TRBV7-3 and TRBJ1-6, with TRBD1 identical over 11 bases. The CDR3 runs to 15 residues. Germline V gene lookup returns CDR1 SGHTA and CDR2 FQGTGA. Trimming cost V 4 bases and J 7 bases; bases outside gene matches: 3. The CDR3 bases are TGTGCCAGCAGCTCCGGGACAGGGGGAAATTCACCCCTCCACTTT. Protein sequence: CASSSGTGGNSPLHF.

The V and J genes are TRBV27 and TRBJ2-5, with 12 positions matching TRBD2. The V gene end was trimmed by 5 bases and the J gene end by 1 base; junction bases not matched to a gene: 14. The germline CDR1 and CDR2 sequences are MNHEY and SMNVEV (reference sequence). The CDR3 sequence is 19 residues long. The CDR3 sequence is CASSLHMTSGSPSQETQYF. Here the CDR3 DNA reads TGTGCCAGCAGTCTCCACATGACTAGCGGGAGTCCCAGCCAAGAGACCCAGTACTTC.